This TCR beta chain originates from a study of cytomegalovirus exposure and HLA in healthy donors. Overall study context: Early released data comprised 80 million to 90 million unique TCRs from HLA-typed donors. Study results and limitations: A later analysis, which compared TCR beta chains of equal frequency, found the HLA-associated ones more clonally expanded. In a later analysis, HLA-C alleles had the fewest associated TCRs, DRB1 alleles the most.

This CDR3 region has 17 residues. CDR1 is SEHNR and CDR2 is FQNEAQ in the germline V gene (reference sequence). Despite likely unrecorded immune exposures, the donors were nominally healthy at the time of sampling. PCR was performed using 60 Vbeta and 13 Jbeta primers. The data were produced by immunoSEQ multiplex PCR, yet TCRdb's version contains in-frame clones alone and is incomplete. The table shows 150,000 or so clones, with about three quarters occurring only once. About this clone itself: Its matching antigen is unknown. Mismatch with germline at one junction end may stem from a read error.

The material sequenced was PBMCs. The chain couples TRBV7-9 to TRBJ1-2, with 8 positions matching TRBD1. This TCR was sampled from a man in his forties in good health and CMV-seropositive. CDR3: CSSSSSRNRGRYYGYTF. CDR3 in DNA: TGTTCCAGCAGCTCCTCCCGGAACAGGGGGAGGTACTATGGCTACACCTTC. Full variable domain (remainder filled in from reference TRBV7-9 and TRBJ1-2): DTGVSQNPRHKITKRGQNVTFRCDPISEHNRLYWYRQTLGQGPEFLTYFQNEAQLEKSRLLSDRFSAERPKGSFSTLEIQRTEQGDSAMYLCSSSSSRNRGRYYGYTFGSGTRLTVV.